A selection of T cell receptor beta chains follows, all from one sample in a study of tissue T cells after allogeneic stem cell transplantation. Clones were read by immunoSEQ multiplex PCR, and TCRdb kept only the in-frame ones, dropping some. The table lists several thousand clones, less than 70% of them singletons. Sequencing was performed on duodenum tissue, taken at autopsy. Receptors were obtained from a female donor over 55 with lung cancer. Both conserved end residues are part of each CDR3. Fields, in order: CDR3 protein, V gene.

CDR3: CASSFEGTEAFF
V: TRBV6-2/TRBV6-3

CDR3: CASSEIVGGGRYGYTF
V: TRBV6-1

CDR3: CASSLAGQVNTEAFF
V: TRBV7-9

CDR3: CAWSVGGLGNSPLHF
V: TRBV30

CDR3: CASSQSPPSLAGGGNTQYF
V: TRBV16

CDR3: CASSSRDRGGYIF
V: TRBV19

CDR3: CASSRGTSGVQETQYF
V: TRBV7-9

CDR3: CASSLGYRGGETQYF
V: TRBV7-2

CDR3: CASSTRGGSEQYF
V: TRBV11-3

CDR3: CASSLPQGWGYTF
V: TRBV5-5

CDR3: CASSPQVLNSYNEQFF
V: TRBV7-2

CDR3: CASSIGPLATRGGELFF
V: TRBV19

CDR3: CASSQDRSSYGYTF
V: TRBV4-3

CDR3: CASSSDRRTDTQYF
V: TRBV5-1

CDR3: CASSQGTGFGNEQFF
V: TRBV18

CDR3: CATSSRSSGANVLTF
V: TRBV6-6

CDR3: CASTLGGVETQYF
V: TRBV6-6

CDR3: CASSSPNSGADTEAFF
V: TRBV11-2

CDR3: CASSNSGPGDTQYF
V: TRBV18